This T cell receptor beta chain was captured by sequencing in a study of blood T cell repertoires in COVID-19. V was shortened by 0 bases and J by 2 bases, with 8 bases between the two germline ends. Germline loops: CDR1 KGHSH, CDR2 LQKENI. CDR3 length: 14 amino acids. TCRdb's table, derived via immunoSEQ multiplex PCR, lists solely in-frame clones and lacks some. The sample lists more than 300,000 clones, roughly 90% seen once, with less than 4% in the top ten. Exposed volunteers were people who met a COVID-19 case within 2 weeks before study entry. The sample taken for sequencing was PBMCs or T cells enriched from blood (not recorded which). The genes are TRBV18 and TRBJ2-7; D unresolved. This clonotype originated in a woman in her thirties who had been exposed to COVID-19. Written as DNA, the CDR3 is TGTGCCAGCTCACCACCGTCCAGAACCTACGAGCAGTACTTC. Translated: CASSPPSRTYEQYF.